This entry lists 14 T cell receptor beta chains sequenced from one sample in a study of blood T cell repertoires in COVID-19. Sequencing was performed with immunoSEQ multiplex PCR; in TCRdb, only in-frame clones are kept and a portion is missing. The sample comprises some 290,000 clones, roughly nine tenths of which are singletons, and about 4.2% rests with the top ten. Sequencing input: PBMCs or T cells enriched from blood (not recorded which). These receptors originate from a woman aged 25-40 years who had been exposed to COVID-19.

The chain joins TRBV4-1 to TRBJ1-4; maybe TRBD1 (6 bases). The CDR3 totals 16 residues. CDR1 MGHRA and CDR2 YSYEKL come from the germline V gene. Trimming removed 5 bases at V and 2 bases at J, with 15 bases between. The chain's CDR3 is CASSGKTGTTNEKLFF. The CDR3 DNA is TGCGCCAGCAGCGGAAAAACAGGGACGACTAATGAAAAACTGTTTTTT.

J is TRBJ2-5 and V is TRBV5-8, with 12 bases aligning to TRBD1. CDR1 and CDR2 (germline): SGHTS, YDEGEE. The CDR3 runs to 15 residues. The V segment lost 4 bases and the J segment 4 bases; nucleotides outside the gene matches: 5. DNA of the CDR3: TGTGCCAGCAGCCCCGGGACAGGGGGCAGAGAGACCCAGTACTTC. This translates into CASSPGTGGRETQYF.

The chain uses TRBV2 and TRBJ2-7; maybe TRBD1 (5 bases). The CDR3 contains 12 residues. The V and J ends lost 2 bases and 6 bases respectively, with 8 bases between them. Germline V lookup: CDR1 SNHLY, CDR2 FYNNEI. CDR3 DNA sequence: TGTGCCAGCAGTGAACAGGGCGGCGAGCAGTACTTC. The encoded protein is CASSEQGGEQYF.

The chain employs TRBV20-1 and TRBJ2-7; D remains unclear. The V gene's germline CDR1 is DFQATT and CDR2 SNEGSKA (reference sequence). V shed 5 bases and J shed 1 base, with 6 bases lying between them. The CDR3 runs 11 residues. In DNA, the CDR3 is TGCAGTGCTGAGAGGTCCTACGAGCAGTACTTC. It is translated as CSAERSYEQYF.

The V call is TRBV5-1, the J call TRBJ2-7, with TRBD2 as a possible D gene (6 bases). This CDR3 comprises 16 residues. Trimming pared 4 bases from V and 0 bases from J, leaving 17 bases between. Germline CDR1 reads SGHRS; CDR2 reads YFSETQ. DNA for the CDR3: TGCGCCAGCAGCGCCCAGGGACGGGAGACCTCCTACGAGCAGTACTTC. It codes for CASSAQGRETSYEQYF.

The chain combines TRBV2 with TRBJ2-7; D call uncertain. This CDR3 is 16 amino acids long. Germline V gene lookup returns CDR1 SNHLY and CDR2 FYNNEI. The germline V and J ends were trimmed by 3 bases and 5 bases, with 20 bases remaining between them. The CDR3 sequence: CASSDVVPPILNEQYF. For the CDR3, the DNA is TGTGCCAGCAGTGATGTGGTACCTCCCATACTCAACGAGCAGTACTTC.

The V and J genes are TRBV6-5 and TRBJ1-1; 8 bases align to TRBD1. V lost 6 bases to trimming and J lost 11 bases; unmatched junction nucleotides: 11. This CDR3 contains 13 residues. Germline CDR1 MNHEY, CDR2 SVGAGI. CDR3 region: CASRQTGGLMAFF. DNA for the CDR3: TGTGCCAGCAGACAAACAGGGGGGTTGATGGCTTTCTTT.

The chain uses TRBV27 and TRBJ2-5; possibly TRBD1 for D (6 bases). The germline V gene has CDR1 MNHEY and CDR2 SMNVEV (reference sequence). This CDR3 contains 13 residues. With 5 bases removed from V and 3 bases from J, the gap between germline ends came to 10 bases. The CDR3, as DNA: TGTGCCAGCAGTGTCCAGGGGAAAGAGACCCAGTACTTC. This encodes CASSVQGKETQYF.

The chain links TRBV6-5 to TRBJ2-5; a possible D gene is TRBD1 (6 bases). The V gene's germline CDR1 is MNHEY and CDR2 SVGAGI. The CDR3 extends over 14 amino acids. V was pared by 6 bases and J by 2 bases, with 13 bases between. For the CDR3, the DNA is TGTGCCAGCAGCCGGACAGTCGGTCAAGAGACCCAGTACTTC. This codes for CASSRTVGQETQYF.

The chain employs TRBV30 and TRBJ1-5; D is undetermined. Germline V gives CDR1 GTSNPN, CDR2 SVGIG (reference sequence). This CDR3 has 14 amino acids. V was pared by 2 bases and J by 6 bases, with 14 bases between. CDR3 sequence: CAWSSYRSAQPQHF. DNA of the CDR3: TGTGCCTGGAGTTCATACCGGTCCGCTCAGCCCCAGCATTTT.

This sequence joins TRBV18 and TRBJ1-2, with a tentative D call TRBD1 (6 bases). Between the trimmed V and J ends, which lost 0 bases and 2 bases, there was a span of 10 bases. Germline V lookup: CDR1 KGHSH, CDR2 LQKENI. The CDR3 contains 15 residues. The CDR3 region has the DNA TGTGCCAGCTCACCACCCCCAGGGGCAAACTATGGCTACACCTTC. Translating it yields CASSPPPGANYGYTF.

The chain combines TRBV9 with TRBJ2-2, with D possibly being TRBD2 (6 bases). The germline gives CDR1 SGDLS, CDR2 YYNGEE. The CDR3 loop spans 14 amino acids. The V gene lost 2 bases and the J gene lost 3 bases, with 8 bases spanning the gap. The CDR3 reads CASSVSGDTGELFF. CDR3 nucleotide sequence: TGTGCCAGCAGCGTCTCGGGGGACACCGGGGAGCTGTTTTTT.

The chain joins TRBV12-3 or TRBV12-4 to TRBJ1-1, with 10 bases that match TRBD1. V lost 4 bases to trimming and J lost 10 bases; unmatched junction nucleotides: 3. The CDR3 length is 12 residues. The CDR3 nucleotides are TGTGCCAGCAGTTCCGGGGACAGGGGAGCTTTCTTT. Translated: CASSSGDRGAFF.

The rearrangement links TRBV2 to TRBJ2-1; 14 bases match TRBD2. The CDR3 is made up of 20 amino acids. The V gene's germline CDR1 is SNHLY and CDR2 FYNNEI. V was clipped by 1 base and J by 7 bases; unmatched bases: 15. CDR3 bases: TGTGCCAGCAGTGAAGTGCCGACTAGCGGGGGGGCAATTAGAATGAATGAGCAGTTCTTC. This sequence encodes CASSEVPTSGGAIRMNEQFF.